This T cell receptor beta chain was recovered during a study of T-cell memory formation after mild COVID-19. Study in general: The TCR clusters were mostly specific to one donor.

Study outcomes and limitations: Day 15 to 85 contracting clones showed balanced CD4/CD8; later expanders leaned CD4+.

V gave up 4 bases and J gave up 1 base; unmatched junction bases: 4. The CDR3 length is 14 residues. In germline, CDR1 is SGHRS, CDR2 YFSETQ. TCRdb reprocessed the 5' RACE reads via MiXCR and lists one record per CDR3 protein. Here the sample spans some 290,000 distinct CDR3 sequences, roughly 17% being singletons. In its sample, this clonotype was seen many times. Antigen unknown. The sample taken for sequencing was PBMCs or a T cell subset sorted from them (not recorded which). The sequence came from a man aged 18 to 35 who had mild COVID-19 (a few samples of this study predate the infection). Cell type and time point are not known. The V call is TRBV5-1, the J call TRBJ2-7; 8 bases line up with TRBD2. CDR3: CASSPGGASYEQYF. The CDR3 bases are TGCGCCAGCAGCCCCGGGGGGGCTTCCTACGAGCAGTACTTC.